This T cell receptor (beta chain) was sequenced during a study of blood T cell repertoires in COVID-19 (dated by TCRdb to the early 2020s). Regarding the research as a whole: Collaborator samples came from the United States, Italy and Spain and covered acute and convalescent phases of COVID-19. The prospective study material was composed of cDNA or gDNA derived from T cells, B-cell-depleted T cells, or PBMCs. Deeply sampled blood TCRbeta repertoires from subjects exposed to, actively infected with, or recovered from COVID-19 were included in the dataset. The repertoires were released in a freely available public database meant as a resource for research on the immune response to SARS-CoV-2. Samples were obtained from the ongoing ImmuneRACE study (first 160 participants) and from 1,254 subjects provided by 6 global collaborators. The sample metadata nearly always contained a de-identified subject ID, COVID-19 status, age in years and sex. Where HLA class I and class II types were available, the types were taken from metadata supplied by the sample provider, not from assay-based typing. What the work shows at the level of the full study, not this receptor alone: The quantity of clinical and demographic metadata differed by source and by participant and was supplied without curation.

Trimming removed 4 bases from V and 4 bases from J, leaving 11 bases between the germline ends. Taken from the germline V gene, the CDR1 and CDR2 loops are SGHRS and YFSETQ. The CDR3, cysteine through phenylalanine, is 13 amino acids long. The sequence is cut down to CDR3 DNA, 39 bases in frame from base 1. Participants in the prospective study were enrolled through a virtual design, were aged roughly 18 to 100 years, and lived in roughly 24 United States geographic areas. To assign participants to cohorts, the prospective study relied on clinical history that participants themselves reported in a screening survey and a study questionnaire. In the prospective study, mobile phlebotomists collected whole blood, serum and a nasopharyngeal or oropharyngeal swab from each participant. Additional blood draws and questionnaires over an approximately two-month period could optionally be provided by prospective study participants. Prospective study blood samples were shipped either frozen or at room temperature before DNA extraction.

As for this clone: Its antigen remains undetermined. Within one base of it there is no much larger clone, and no base qualities were kept.

TCRbeta CDR3 regions were amplified from genomic DNA by means of the immunoSEQ Assay, a bias-controlled multiplex PCR. The paper's processing steps were these. The number of nucleated cells in each sample was estimated from the amplification of reference gene primers within the assay. To quantify the absolute abundance of each unique TCRbeta CDR3 rearrangement, sequence reads were collapsed and filtered. Productive Simpson clonality was computed per sample as the square root of Simpson's diversity index over productive rearrangements. The immuneACCESS repertoire file appears here via TCRdb, limited to in-frame rearrangements. These files lack a portion of the clones; in checked studies, under half of the deficit traces to unresolved V genes, and the cause of the others is not known. V and J calls plus clone size are reproduced from that table; the DNA served to infer D and trimming. The sample table holds 200,000 to 250,000 clones, of which approximately 86% were seen once. The leading ten clones occupy 3% to 4% of the sample.

What was sequenced was PBMCs or T cells enriched from blood (not recorded which). This clonotype was obtained from a woman aged 40 to 50 with acute COVID-19. The chain joins TRBV5-1 to TRBJ1-1; no D segment can be confidently identified. CDR3 region: CASSRRGATEAFF. The nucleotide sequence reads TGCGCCAGCAGCAGACGGGGAGCCACTGAAGCTTTCTTT.